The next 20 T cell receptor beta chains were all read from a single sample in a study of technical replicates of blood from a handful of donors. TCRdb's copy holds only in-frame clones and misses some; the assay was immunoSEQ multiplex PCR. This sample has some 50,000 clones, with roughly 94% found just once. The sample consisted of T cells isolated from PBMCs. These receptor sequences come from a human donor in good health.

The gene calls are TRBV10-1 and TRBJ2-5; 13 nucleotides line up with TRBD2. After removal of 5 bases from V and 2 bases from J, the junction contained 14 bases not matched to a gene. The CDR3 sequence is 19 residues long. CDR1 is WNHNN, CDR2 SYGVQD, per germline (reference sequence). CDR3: CASSLGTSGNLPDQETQYF. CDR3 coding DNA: TGCGCCAGCAGTCTCGGGACTAGCGGGAATCTGCCAGATCAAGAGACCCAGTACTTC.

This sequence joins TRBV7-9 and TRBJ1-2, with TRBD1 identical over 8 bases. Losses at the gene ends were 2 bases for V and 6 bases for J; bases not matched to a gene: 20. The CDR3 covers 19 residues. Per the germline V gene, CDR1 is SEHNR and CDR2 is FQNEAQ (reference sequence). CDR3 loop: CASSLTLGQGPGGGDGYTF. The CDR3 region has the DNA TGTGCCAGCAGCTTAACCCTCGGACAGGGCCCCGGAGGAGGAGATGGCTACACCTTC. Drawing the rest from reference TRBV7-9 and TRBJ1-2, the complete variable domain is DTGVSQNPRHKITKRGQNVTFRCDPISEHNRLYWYRQTLGQGPEFLTYFQNEAQLEKSRLLSDRFSAERPKGSFSTLEIQRTEQGDSAMYLCASSLTLGQGPGGGDGYTFGSGTRLTVV.

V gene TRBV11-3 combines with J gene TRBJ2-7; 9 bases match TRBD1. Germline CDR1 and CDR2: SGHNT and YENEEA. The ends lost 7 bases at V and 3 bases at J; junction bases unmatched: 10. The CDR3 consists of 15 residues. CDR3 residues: CASTLGGTGSYEQYF. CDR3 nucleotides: TGTGCCAGCACCCTAGGCGGGACAGGGAGCTACGAGCAGTACTTC.

CDR3 DNA sequence: TGTGCCAGCAGCTTACAGGGGAACACTGAAGCTTTCTTT. As protein: CASSLQGNTEAFF. V is TRBV11-1 and J is TRBJ1-1, with a possible D match to TRBD1 (5 bases). Germline V CDR1 and CDR2: SGHAT, FQDESV (reference sequence). Trimming left V 2 bases short and J 1 base short, with 5 bases between. The CDR3 covers 13 residues.

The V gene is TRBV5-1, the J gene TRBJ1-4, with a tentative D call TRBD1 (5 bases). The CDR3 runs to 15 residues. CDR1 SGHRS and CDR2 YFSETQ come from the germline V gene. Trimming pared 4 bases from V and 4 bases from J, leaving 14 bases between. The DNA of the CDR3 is TGCGCCAGCAGCAGACGAGACAGAATTAATGAAAAACTGTTTTTT. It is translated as CASSRRDRINEKLFF.

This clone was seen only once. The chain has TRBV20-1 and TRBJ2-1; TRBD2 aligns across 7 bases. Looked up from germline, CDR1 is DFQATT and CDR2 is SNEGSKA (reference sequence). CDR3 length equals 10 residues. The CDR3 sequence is CSPGGNEQFF. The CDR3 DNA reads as TGCTCCCCGGGGGGCAATGAGCAGTTCTTC.

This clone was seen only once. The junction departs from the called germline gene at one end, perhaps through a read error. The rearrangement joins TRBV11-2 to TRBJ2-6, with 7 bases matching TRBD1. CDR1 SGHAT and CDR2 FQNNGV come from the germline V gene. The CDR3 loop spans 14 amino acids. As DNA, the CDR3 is TGTGCCAGCAGCCTAGACAGGGCGGCCAACGTCCTGACTTTC. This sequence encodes CASSLDRAANVLTF.

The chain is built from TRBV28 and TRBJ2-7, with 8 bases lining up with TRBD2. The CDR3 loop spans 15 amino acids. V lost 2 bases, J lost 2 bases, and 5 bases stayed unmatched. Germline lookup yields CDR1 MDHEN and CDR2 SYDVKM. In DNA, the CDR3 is TGTGCCAGCAGTTTACCCGGGAGGGGCGCCTACGAGCAGTACTTC. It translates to CASSLPGRGAYEQYF. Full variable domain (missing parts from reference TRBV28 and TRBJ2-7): DVKVTQSSRYLVKRTGEKVFLECVQDMDHENMFWYRQDPGLGLRLIYFSYDVKMKEKGDIPEGYSVSREKKERFSLILESASTNQTSMYLCASSLPGRGAYEQYFGPGTRLTVT.

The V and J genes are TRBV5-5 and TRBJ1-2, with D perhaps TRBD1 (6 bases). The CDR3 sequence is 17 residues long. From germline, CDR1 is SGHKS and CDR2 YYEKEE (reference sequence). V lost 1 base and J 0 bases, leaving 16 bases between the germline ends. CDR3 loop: CASSLSLWDTANYGYTF. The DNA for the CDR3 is TGTGCCAGCAGCTTGAGTTTGTGGGACACAGCTAACTATGGCTACACCTTC.

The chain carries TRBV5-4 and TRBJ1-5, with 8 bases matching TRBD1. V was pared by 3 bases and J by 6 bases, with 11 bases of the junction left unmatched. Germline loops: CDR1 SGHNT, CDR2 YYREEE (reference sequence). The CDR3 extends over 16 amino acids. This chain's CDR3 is CASSSGQGIRGQPQHF. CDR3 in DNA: TGTGCCAGCAGCTCCGGACAGGGAATCAGAGGTCAGCCCCAGCATTTT.

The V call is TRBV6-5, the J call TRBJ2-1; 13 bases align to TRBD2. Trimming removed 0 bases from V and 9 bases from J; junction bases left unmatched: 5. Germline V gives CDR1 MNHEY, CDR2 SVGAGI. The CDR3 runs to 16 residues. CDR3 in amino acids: CASSYSTSGGFGEQFF. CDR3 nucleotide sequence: TGTGCCAGCAGTTACTCGACTAGCGGGGGGTTTGGTGAGCAGTTCTTC.

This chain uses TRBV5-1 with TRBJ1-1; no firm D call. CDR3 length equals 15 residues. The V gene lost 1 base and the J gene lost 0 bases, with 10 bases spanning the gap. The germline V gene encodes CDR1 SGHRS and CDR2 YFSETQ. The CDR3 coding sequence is TGCGCCAGCAGCTTGTGGCGGGGAATGAACACTGAAGCTTTCTTT. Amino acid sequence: CASSLWRGMNTEAFF.

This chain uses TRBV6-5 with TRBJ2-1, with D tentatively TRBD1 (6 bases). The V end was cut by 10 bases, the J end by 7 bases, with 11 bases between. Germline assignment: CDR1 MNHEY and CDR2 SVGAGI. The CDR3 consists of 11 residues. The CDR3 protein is CATGQRNEQFF. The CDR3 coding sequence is TGTGCCACCGGACAGAGGAATGAGCAGTTCTTC.

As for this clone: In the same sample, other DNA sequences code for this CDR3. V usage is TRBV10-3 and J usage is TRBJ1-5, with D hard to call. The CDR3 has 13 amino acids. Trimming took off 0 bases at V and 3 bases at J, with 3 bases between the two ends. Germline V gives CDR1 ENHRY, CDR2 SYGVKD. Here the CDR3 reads CAISESLNQPQHF. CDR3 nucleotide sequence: TGTGCCATCAGTGAGTCCCTCAATCAGCCCCAGCATTTT.

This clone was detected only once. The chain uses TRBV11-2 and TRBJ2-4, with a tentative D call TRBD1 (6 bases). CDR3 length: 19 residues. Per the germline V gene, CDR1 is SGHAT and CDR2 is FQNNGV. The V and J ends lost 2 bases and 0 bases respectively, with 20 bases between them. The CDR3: CASSLPGTLSPKAKNIQYF. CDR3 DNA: TGTGCCAGCAGCTTACCCGGGACACTATCCCCCAAAGCCAAAAACATTCAGTACTTC.

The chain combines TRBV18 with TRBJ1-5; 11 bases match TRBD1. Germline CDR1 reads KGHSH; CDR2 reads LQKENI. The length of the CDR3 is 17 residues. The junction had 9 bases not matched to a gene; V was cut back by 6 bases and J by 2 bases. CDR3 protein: CASSSGTGGFGNQPQHF. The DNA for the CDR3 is TGTGCCAGCTCGTCCGGGACAGGGGGTTTTGGCAATCAGCCCCAGCATTTT.

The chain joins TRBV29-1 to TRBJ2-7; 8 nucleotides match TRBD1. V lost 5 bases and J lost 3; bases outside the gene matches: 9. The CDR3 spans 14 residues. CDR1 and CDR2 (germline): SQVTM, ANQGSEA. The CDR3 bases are TGCAGCGTTCCTACGGGGACAGGTAACTACGAGCAGTACTTC. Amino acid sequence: CSVPTGTGNYEQYF.

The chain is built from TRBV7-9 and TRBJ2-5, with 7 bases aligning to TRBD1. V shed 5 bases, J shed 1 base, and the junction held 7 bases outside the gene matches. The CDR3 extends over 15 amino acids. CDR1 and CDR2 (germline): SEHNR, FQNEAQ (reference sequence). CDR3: CASSPRTGSQETQYF. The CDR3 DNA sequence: TGTGCCAGCAGCCCCCGGACAGGTTCCCAAGAGACCCAGTACTTC.

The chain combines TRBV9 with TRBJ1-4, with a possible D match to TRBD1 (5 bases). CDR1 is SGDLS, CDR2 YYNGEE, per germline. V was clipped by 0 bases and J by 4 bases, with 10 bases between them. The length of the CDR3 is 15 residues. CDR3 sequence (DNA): TGTGCCAGCAGCGTAGGGGGGGGTTTTAATGAAAAACTGTTTTTT. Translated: CASSVGGGFNEKLFF.

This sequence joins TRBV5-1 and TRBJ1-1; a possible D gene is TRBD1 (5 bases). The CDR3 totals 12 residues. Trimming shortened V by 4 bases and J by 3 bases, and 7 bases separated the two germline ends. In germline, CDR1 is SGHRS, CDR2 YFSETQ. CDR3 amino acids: CASSTGDTEAFF. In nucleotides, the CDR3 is TGCGCCAGCAGCACGGGGGACACTGAAGCTTTCTTT.